This TCR beta chain is drawn from a study of siplizumab effects on memory and regulatory T cells. The CDR3 runs 15 residues. V dropped 4 bases and J dropped 1 base, with 13 bases sitting between them. Germline V lookup: CDR1 LNHDA, CDR2 SQIVND (reference sequence). Sequencing was performed with immunoSEQ multiplex PCR; in TCRdb, only in-frame clones are kept and a portion is missing. This table has roughly 97,000 clones, 93% appearing once. The sample holds a few counts of this clone. This TCR came from a human donor in good health. The chain combines TRBV19 with TRBJ1-1; D ambiguous. The sample comprised Tregs sorted from blood. The CDR3 DNA sequence: TGTGCCAGTAGTAATCCCACAGCCAAGAACACTGAAGCTTTCTTT. The encoded protein is CASSNPTAKNTEAFF.